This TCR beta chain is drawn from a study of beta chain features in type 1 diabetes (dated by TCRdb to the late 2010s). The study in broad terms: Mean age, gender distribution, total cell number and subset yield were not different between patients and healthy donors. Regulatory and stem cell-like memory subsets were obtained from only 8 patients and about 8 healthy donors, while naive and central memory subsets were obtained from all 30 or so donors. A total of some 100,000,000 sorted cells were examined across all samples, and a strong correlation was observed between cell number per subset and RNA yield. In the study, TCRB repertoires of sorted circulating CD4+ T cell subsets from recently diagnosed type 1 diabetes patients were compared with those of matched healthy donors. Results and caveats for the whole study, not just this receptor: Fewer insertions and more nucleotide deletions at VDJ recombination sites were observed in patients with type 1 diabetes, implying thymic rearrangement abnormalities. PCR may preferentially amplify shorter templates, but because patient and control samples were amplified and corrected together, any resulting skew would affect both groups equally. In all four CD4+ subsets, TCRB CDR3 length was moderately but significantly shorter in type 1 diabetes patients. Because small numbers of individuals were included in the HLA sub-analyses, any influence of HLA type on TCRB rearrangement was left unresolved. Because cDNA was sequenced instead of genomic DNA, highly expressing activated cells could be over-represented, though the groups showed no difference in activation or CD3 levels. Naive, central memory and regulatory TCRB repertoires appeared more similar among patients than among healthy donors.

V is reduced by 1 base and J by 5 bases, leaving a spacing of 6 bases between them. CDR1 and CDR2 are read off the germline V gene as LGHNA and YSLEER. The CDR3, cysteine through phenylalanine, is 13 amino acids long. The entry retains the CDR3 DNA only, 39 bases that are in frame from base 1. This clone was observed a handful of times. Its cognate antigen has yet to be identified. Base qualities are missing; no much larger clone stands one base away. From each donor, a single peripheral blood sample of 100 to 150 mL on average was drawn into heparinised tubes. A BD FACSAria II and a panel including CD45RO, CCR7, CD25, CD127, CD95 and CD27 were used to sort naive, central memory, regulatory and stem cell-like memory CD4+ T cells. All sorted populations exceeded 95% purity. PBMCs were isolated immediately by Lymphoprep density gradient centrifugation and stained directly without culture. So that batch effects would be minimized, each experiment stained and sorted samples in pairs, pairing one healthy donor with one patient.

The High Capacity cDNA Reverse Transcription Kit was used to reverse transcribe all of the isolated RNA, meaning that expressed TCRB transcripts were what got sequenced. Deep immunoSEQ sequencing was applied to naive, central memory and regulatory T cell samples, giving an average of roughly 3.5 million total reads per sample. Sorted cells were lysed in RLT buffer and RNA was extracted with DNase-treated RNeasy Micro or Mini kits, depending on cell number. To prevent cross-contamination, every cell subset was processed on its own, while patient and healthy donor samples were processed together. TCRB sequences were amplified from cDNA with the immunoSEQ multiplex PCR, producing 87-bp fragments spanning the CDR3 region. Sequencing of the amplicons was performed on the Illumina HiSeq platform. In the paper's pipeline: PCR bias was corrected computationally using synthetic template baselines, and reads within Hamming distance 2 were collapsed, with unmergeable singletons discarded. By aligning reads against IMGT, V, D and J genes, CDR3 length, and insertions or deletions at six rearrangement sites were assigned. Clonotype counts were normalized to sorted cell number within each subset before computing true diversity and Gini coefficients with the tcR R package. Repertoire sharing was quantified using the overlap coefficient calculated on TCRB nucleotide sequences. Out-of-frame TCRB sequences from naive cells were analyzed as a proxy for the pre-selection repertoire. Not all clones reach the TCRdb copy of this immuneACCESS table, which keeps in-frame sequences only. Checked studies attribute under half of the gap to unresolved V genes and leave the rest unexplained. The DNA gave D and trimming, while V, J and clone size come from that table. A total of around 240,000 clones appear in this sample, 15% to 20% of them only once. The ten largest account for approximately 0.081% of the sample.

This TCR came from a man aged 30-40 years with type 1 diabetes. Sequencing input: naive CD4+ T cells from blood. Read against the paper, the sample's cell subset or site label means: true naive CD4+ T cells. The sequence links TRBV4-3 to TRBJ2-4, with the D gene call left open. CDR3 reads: CASSQGRENIQYF. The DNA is TGCGCCAGCAGCCAAGGAAGGGAAAACATTCAGTACTTC.